The rows below give T cell receptor beta chains drawn from one sample of a study of OX40 agonist ivuxolimab in advanced cancers. The assay was immunoSEQ multiplex PCR, and TCRdb's table has in-frame clones only and misses some. The sample consists of fewer than 50,000 clones, roughly 82% of them appearing once. The starting material was CD4+ or CD8+ T cells sorted from blood, obtained in a trial of the OX40 agonist ivuxolimab. The receptors stem from an adult with an advanced solid tumor such as melanoma, head and neck, liver or kidney cancer. CDR3s include the opening cysteine and the closing phenylalanine or tryptophan.

v_gene,j_gene,CDR3aa
TRBV6-5,TRBJ1-4,CASTRDRLGREKLFF
TRBV11-2,TRBJ1-6,CASSNLYNSPLHF
TRBV19,TRBJ1-1,CAADRGVNTEAFF
TRBV30,TRBJ2-1,CAWANPDRAQEQFF
TRBV20-1,TRBJ2-5,CSASPQETQYF
TRBV6-6,TRBJ1-3,CASNSGRGRGGNTIYF
TRBV11-1,TRBJ2-2,CASSLEQGYGTGELFF
TRBV2,TRBJ2-5,CASSPLGLAGGFETQYF
TRBV5-5,TRBJ2-7,CASSPDGTGSYEQYF
TRBV10-3,TRBJ1-5,CAISEQAGNQPQHF
TRBV30,TRBJ1-2,CAWSAIQGYYGYTF
TRBV29-1,TRBJ2-1,CSVKGETIHEQFF
TRBV12-5,TRBJ2-2,CASLWGFGGELFF
TRBV7-9,TRBJ1-6,CASSPDRGGGSPLHF
TRBV7-9,TRBJ1-2,CASSSQGPYGYTF
TRBV6-5,TRBJ1-3,CASRSTLSGNTIYF
TRBV11-2,TRBJ1-3,CASSFNSGNTIYF
TRBV30,TRBJ2-1,CAWDSGTNEQFF
TRBV27,TRBJ1-2,CASSLMGAGYGYTF
TRBV6-5,TRBJ1-5,CASSYARTGPQHF
TRBV7-9,TRBJ1-4,CASSSQGREKLFF
TRBV4-1,TRBJ1-6,CASSLEGENSPLHF
TRBV7-9,TRBJ1-1,CASSLVPSGGTEAFF
TRBV7-2,TRBJ2-5,CASSPPWGETQYF